The 24 T cell receptor beta chains reported below all come from one sample, sequenced in a study of shared clonotypes between healthy human individuals. TCRdb's table, derived via immunoSEQ multiplex PCR, lists solely in-frame clones and lacks some. The data show about 2 million clones, 90% to 95% seen once. Sequenced: naive CD4+ T cells sorted from blood. Subset indicated: CD45RA+ positively selected. The receptor set was obtained from a man between 18 and 29 years old in good health.

The chain joins TRBV6-1 to TRBJ1-2; D possibly corresponds to TRBD1 (6 bases). From germline, CDR1 is MNHNS and CDR2 SASEGT. The CDR3 contains 14 residues. The germline V and J ends were trimmed by 5 bases and 4 bases, with 14 bases remaining between them. This chain's CDR3 is CASSRQERGYGYTF. CDR3 DNA sequence: TGTGCCAGCAGTCGACAGGAAAGGGGCTATGGCTACACCTTC.

This sequence joins TRBV7-2 and TRBJ2-7; TRBD2 agrees at 7 bases. The CDR3 totals 14 residues. The V gene end was trimmed by 6 bases and the J gene end by 6 bases; junction bases not matched to a gene: 11. Germline V gene lookup returns CDR1 SGHTA and CDR2 FQGNSA. CDR3 amino acids: CASSHSGTKAEQYF. The CDR3 region has the DNA TGTGCCAGCAGTCATTCCGGGACTAAGGCCGAGCAGTACTTC.

V and J are TRBV6-5 and TRBJ2-1; tentative D call: TRBD1 (6 bases). Germline values: CDR1 MNHEY, CDR2 SVGAGI. V was cut by 6 bases and J by 8 bases, with 8 bases left in between. The CDR3 runs 11 residues. The CDR3 sequence: CASSQGYEQFF. Here the CDR3 DNA reads TGTGCCAGCAGCCAGGGGTATGAGCAGTTCTTC.

The CDR3 DNA reads as TGTGCCAGCAGCTTAGTCTCGGCTGAAGCTTTCTTT. Translation: CASSLVSAEAFF. The chain employs TRBV7-9 and TRBJ1-1; D call uncertain. The germline gives CDR1 SEHNR, CDR2 FQNEAQ (reference sequence). V shed 1 base and J shed 6 bases, with 6 bases lying between them. This CDR3 has 12 residues. Full variable domain (outside the CDR3, taken from reference TRBV7-9 and TRBJ1-1): DTGVSQNPRHKITKRGQNVTFRCDPISEHNRLYWYRQTLGQGPEFLTYFQNEAQLEKSRLLSDRFSAERPKGSFSTLEIQRTEQGDSAMYLCASSLVSAEAFFGQGTRLTVV.

CDR3 bases: TGTGCCAGCAGTAAAGCGGGAGTCACAGATACGCAGTATTTT. Translating it yields CASSKAGVTDTQYF. The J gene is TRBJ2-3, the V gene TRBV28; 8 bases are a match to TRBD2. The trim removed 5 bases at V and 2 bases at J, leaving 3 bases unmatched. This CDR3 spans 14 amino acids. Germline V gene sequence: CDR1 MDHEN, CDR2 SYDVKM.

The chain has TRBV6-1 and TRBJ1-4, with 8 bases that match TRBD1. Germline CDR1 is MNHNS and CDR2 is SASEGT. The length of the CDR3 is 17 residues. The J segment lost 0 bases and the V segment lost 3 bases, leaving 6 bases of the junction unmatched. CDR3 sequence reads: CASSDWGQAATNEKLFF. CDR3 DNA: TGTGCCAGCAGTGATTGGGGACAGGCCGCAACTAATGAAAAACTGTTTTTT.

This chain joins TRBV5-6 and TRBJ2-7; 8 positions match TRBD1. The germline V gene has CDR1 SGHDT and CDR2 YYEEEE. The CDR3 runs to 13 residues. After removal of 4 bases from V and 5 bases from J, the junction contained 5 bases not matched to a gene. This CDR3 reads CASSRTGINEQYF. The CDR3 DNA reads as TGTGCCAGCAGCCGGACAGGGATCAACGAGCAGTACTTC.

The V gene is TRBV15, the J gene TRBJ2-3, with D unresolved. V lost 3 bases and J lost 2, with 12 bases in between. The CDR3 contains 15 residues. The germline CDR1 and CDR2 sequences are LNHNV and YYDKDF (reference sequence). The CDR3 coding sequence is TGTGCCACCAGCAGCAGCCAAACCTACACAGATACGCAGTATTTT. Residues: CATSSSQTYTDTQYF.

The V call is TRBV28, the J call TRBJ2-2, with D uncertain. The CDR3 extends over 12 amino acids. CDR1 and CDR2 from the germline V gene are MDHEN and SYDVKM. V was pared by 5 bases and J by 4 bases, with 5 bases between. The CDR3 sequence is CASSGTTGELFF. CDR3 sequence (DNA): TGTGCCAGCAGTGGAACCACCGGGGAGCTGTTTTTT.

The V and J genes are TRBV6-5 and TRBJ2-3; 8 nucleotides align to TRBD1. The CDR3 has 15 residues. V shed 6 bases and J 0 bases; nucleotides not matched to a gene: 5. The germline V gene has CDR1 MNHEY and CDR2 SVGAGI. CDR3 loop: CASRRQGTSTDTQYF. The DNA of the CDR3 is TGTGCCAGCAGACGACAGGGGACTAGCACAGATACGCAGTATTTT.

The rearrangement uses TRBV5-1 and TRBJ2-5; D remains unclear. The CDR3 loop spans 11 amino acids. Trimming took 2 bases from V and 13 from J, leaving 12 bases between them. From germline, CDR1 is SGHRS and CDR2 YFSETQ. The CDR3 is CASSFLGVWYF. The CDR3 DNA reads as TGCGCCAGCAGCTTTCTGGGCGTCTGGTACTTC.

This chain joins TRBV7-2 and TRBJ2-7; 9 positions agree with TRBD2. Losses at the gene ends were 5 bases for V and 5 bases for J; bases not matched to a gene: 7. Germline V gene lookup returns CDR1 SGHTA and CDR2 FQGNSA. This CDR3 is built from 14 residues. In DNA, the CDR3 is TGTGCCAGCAGCCGGCCTGCGGGAGGGAACGAGCAGTACTTC. Protein: CASSRPAGGNEQYF.

The chain links TRBV9 to TRBJ2-7, with a weak D call TRBD1 (6 bases). This CDR3 region has 15 residues. V shed 4 bases and J shed 2 bases, with 16 bases lying between them. Germline V lookup: CDR1 SGDLS, CDR2 YYNGEE. CDR3 sequence reads: CASSPRQVSTYEQYF. The DNA for the CDR3 is TGTGCCAGCAGCCCGAGACAGGTTTCCACCTACGAGCAGTACTTC.

On this clone itself: A single base is all that separates this from a far larger clone, so a read error is likely. The sample has other DNA sequences that encode this CDR3 too. V gene TRBV5-1 combines with J gene TRBJ2-7; 8 bases are shared with TRBD1. CDR1 is SGHRS and CDR2 is YFSETQ in the germline V gene. The junction had 1 base not matched to a gene; V was cut back by 2 bases and J by 0 bases. This CDR3 comprises 14 residues. CDR3 bases: TGCGCCAGCAGCTTTACAGGGGGCTCCTACGAGCAGTACTTC. It encodes CASSFTGGSYEQYF.

The chain carries TRBV6-5 and TRBJ2-7; D unclear. The germline V gene encodes CDR1 MNHEY and CDR2 SVGAGI. Deletions cut 6 bases from V and 5 bases from J, with 14 bases between. The CDR3 extends over 13 amino acids. The CDR3 DNA sequence: TGTGCCAGCAGCGGACGTTGGGCGGACGAGCAGTACTTC. It translates to CASSGRWADEQYF.

V and J are TRBV5-4 and TRBJ2-5; 8 nucleotides agree with TRBD2. The J call may be wrong; the DNA end is better matched by TRBJ2-7. The CDR3 is 15 residues long. Germline CDR1 SGHNT, CDR2 YYREEE (reference sequence). CDR3 sequence reads: CASSLKTGGPGEQYF. The CDR3, as DNA: TGTGCCAGCAGCTTGAAGACGGGGGGGCCGGGCGAGCAGTACTTC.

CDR3 residues: CAASEGASYGYTF. The CDR3 region has the DNA TGTGCCGCTTCGGAGGGGGCGAGCTATGGCTACACCTTC. The chain carries TRBV28 and TRBJ1-2; 7 bases agree with TRBD1. The CDR3 covers 13 residues. In germline, CDR1 is MDHEN, CDR2 SYDVKM. V gave up 11 bases and J gave up 4 bases; unmatched junction bases: 10.

This chain uses TRBV7-8 with TRBJ2-7; the D gene is possibly TRBD1 (6 bases). V was clipped by 4 bases and J by 11 bases, with 18 bases between them. The CDR3 is 13 amino acids. The germline gives CDR1 SGHVS, CDR2 FQNEAQ. CDR3 in DNA: TGTGCCAGCAGCTCCGATTTCGACAGGACAAAGTACTTC. Amino acids: CASSSDFDRTKYF.

The chain couples TRBV19 to TRBJ1-3; D ambiguous. Germline CDR1 and CDR2: LNHDA and SQIVND (reference sequence). Trimming removed 4 bases from V and 6 bases from J, with 13 bases in between. This CDR3 is built from 14 residues. As DNA, the CDR3 is TGTGCCAGTAGTACGATCCTTGGGGAAAACACCATATATTTT. This sequence encodes CASSTILGENTIYF.

This sequence joins TRBV4-1 and TRBJ2-3; 9 nucleotides match TRBD2. Germline assignment: CDR1 MGHRA and CDR2 YSYEKL. The CDR3 consists of 17 residues. The V and J ends lost 0 bases and 3 bases, in that order; junction bases with no gene match: 7. CDR3 sequence (DNA): TGCGCCAGCAGCCAAGATTCCGCGGGAGGGTGGACAGATACGCAGTATTTT. It specifies CASSQDSAGGWTDTQYF.

The CDR3 reads CASSSTRDRVYEQYF. In nucleotides, the CDR3 is TGTGCCAGCAGCTCTACACGGGACAGGGTCTACGAGCAGTACTTC. This rearrangement joins TRBV7-9 to TRBJ2-7, with TRBD1 identical over 9 bases. V lost 4 bases, J lost 3 bases, and 7 bases stayed unmatched. There are 15 residues in the CDR3. Germline assignment: CDR1 SEHNR and CDR2 FQNEAQ (reference sequence).

V is TRBV4-3 and J is TRBJ2-3; 9 bases are a match to TRBD1. The V gene's germline CDR1 is LGHNA and CDR2 YSLEER. V lost 4 bases and J lost 2; bases outside the gene matches: 10. The CDR3 consists of 17 residues. CDR3 in DNA: TGCGCCAGCAGCCGCGGACAGGGGAAGGAGGCCACAGATACGCAGTATTTT. Translation: CASSRGQGKEATDTQYF.

The chain is built from TRBV19 and TRBJ1-3, with D possibly matching TRBD1 (5 bases). This CDR3 is built from 15 residues. The germline CDR1 and CDR2 sequences are LNHDA and SQIVND (reference sequence). Trimming took 8 bases from V and 4 from J, leaving 18 bases between them. This chain's CDR3 is CASGRRMGLGNTIYF. CDR3 nucleotides: TGTGCCAGTGGACGAAGGATGGGGCTAGGAAACACCATATATTTT.

The chain uses TRBV28 and TRBJ2-7, with D hard to call. Per germline, CDR1 MDHEN and CDR2 SYDVKM. This CDR3 has 13 amino acids. Trimming removed 5 bases at V and 2 bases at J, with 10 bases between. CDR3: CASSDPSTYEQYF. In DNA form, the CDR3 reads TGTGCCAGCAGTGACCCTTCAACCTACGAGCAGTACTTC.